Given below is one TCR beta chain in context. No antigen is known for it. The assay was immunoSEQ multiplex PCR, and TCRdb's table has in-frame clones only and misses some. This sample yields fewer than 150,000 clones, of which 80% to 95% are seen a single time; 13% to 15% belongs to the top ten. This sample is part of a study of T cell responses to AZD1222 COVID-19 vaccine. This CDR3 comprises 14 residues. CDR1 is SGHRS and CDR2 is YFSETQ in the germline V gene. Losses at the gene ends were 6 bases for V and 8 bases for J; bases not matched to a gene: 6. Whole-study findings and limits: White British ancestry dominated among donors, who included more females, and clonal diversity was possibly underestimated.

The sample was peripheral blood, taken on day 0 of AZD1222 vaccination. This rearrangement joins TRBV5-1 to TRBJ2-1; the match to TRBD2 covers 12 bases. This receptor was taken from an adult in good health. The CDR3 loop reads CASTSTSGGYEQFF. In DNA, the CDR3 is TGCGCCAGCACCTCGACTAGCGGGGGCTATGAGCAGTTCTTC.